This T cell receptor (beta chain) was recovered during a study of T cells in Graves' hyperthyroidism and ophthalmopathy. The germline gives CDR1 MDHEN, CDR2 SYDVKM. The V end lost 7 bases, the J end lost 1 base, and 18 bases lay between the germline ends. This CDR3 comprises 16 residues. The cohort's ophthalmopathy patients, a group with duration under 3 months, had a Clinical Activity Score of at least 3 and a NOSPECS grade of at least 4. TCR beta CDR3 region amplification was performed from RNA transcripts. RT-PCR in the first round (using the HTBI primer set) targeted the TCR CDR3. TCRdb recomputed calls from the multiplex PCR reads with MiXCR, one row per CDR3 protein. This sample has about half a million distinct CDR3 sequences, with roughly 21% found just once.

The sample taken for sequencing was blood. The chain has TRBV28 and TRBJ2-3, with TRBD1 as a possible D gene (6 bases). This receptor was obtained from a man aged 35-49 years with Graves' ophthalmopathy. CDR3 region: CASISLGTPRTDTQYF. CDR3 nucleotides: TGTGCCAGCATTTCCTTGGGGACACCCCGCACAGATACGCAGTATTTT.